Listed below are T cell receptor beta chains from one sample, sequenced in a study of blood T cell repertoires in COVID-19. Measured with immunoSEQ multiplex PCR; TCRdb has only the in-frame clones, and not every one. This sample has about 61,000 clones; 75% to 95% occur once, and the top ten carry over 7.5%. The sequenced sample consisted of peripheral blood. All receptors come from a human donor in a cohort sampled during active COVID-19. Each CDR3 is given with its conserved first and last residue. The order of the fields is J gene, clone size, D gene, V gene, CDR3 DNA, CDR3 protein. D genes are given only for firm matches. Size is omitted from some rows. Given values are once, few, many or a class for expanded clones.

J: TRBJ2-5
size: NA
D: NA
V: TRBV29-1
DNA: TGCAGCGAACATGGAGCAGAGGAGACCCAGTACTTC
CDR3: CSEHGAEETQYF

J: TRBJ2-1
size: once
D: TRBD2
V: TRBV29-1
DNA: TGCAGCGTTGTTGGGACTAGCGGTTACAATGAGCAGTTCTTC
CDR3: CSVVGTSGYNEQFF

J: TRBJ1-2
size: NA
D: NA
V: TRBV28
DNA: TGTGCCAGCAGTTTTTCAGGGCCAAACTATGGCTACACCTTC
CDR3: CASSFSGPNYGYTF

J: TRBJ1-4
size: NA
D: NA
V: TRBV7-9
DNA: TGTGCCAGCAGCTTCGGACAAGCTAATGAAAAACTGTTTTTT
CDR3: CASSFGQANEKLFF

J: TRBJ1-2
size: NA
D: NA
V: TRBV7-8
DNA: TGTGCCAGCAGCTTAGCGACGTTTGGGGGCGCTGGGGATGGCTACACCTTC
CDR3: CASSLATFGGAGDGYTF

J: TRBJ2-1
size: NA
D: NA
V: TRBV6-4
DNA: TGTGCCAGCAGTGACTCCGAACAGGGCTACAATGAGCAGTTCTTC
CDR3: CASSDSEQGYNEQFF

J: TRBJ2-3
size: NA
D: TRBD2
V: TRBV6-2/TRBV6-3
DNA: TGTGCCAGCAGTACGGGGGGACTAGCGGGGCAGGGAGTGAATACGCAGTATTTT
CDR3: CASSTGGLAGQGVNTQYF

J: TRBJ2-3
size: NA
D: TRBD2
V: TRBV9
DNA: TGTGCCAGCAGCGGAGCGGGAAGGGGTGGGACAGATACGCAGTATTTT
CDR3: CASSGAGRGGTDTQYF

J: TRBJ1-6
size: NA
D: NA
V: TRBV6-5
DNA: TGTGCCAGCAGTTACTCGGGGCAGGGCCACAACGTCCACTTT
CDR3: CASSYSGQGHNVHF

J: TRBJ2-1
size: NA
D: TRBD2
V: TRBV6-6
DNA: TGTGCCAGCAGTTTAGCGGGAGGGTATCCAGATGAGCAGTTCTTC
CDR3: CASSLAGGYPDEQFF

J: TRBJ2-4
size: NA
D: TRBD2
V: TRBV4-1
DNA: TGCGCCAGCAGCCAAGTGTACGAAGTAGCGGGAGGGAAGAGCTACTTC
CDR3: CASSQVYEVAGGKSYF

J: TRBJ2-7
size: NA
D: NA
V: TRBV28
DNA: TGTGCCAGCAGAAGCTCAGGGGCCTCCTCCTACGAGCAGTACTTC
CDR3: CASRSSGASSYEQYF

J: TRBJ2-5
size: NA
D: NA
V: TRBV12-3/TRBV12-4
DNA: TGTGCCAGCAGTCTCCCCCCCGGAGGGACCCAGTACTTC
CDR3: CASSLPPGGTQYF